A selection of T cell receptor beta chains follows, all from one sample in a study of T cell changes during pregnancy in multiple sclerosis. Sequencing used immunoSEQ multiplex PCR; TCRdb keeps in-frame clones, though not all of them. The repertoire holds about 75,000 clones, about nine tenths seen once, with about 0.45% in the top ten. The input for sequencing was CD4+ T cells from peripheral blood mononuclear cells, taken before pregnancy. The receptors stem from a female donor with multiple sclerosis, enrolled in a pregnancy study. Each CDR3 is given with its conserved first and last residue. The D gene is left open where the match is weak. The size field is filled for only some rows; it gives once, few, many or a size class.

j_call v_call clone_size d_call cdr3_aa
TRBJ2-1 TRBV11-3 - TRBD2 CASSLDQVAGNEQFF
TRBJ1-2 TRBV28 once - CASRGSGHPNYGYTF
TRBJ2-6 TRBV6-1 - - CASSVAGANVLTF
TRBJ2-2 TRBV19 - - CASSIPQGGTGELFF
TRBJ1-2 TRBV6-1 - TRBD1 CASRQTGVDGYTF
TRBJ1-2 TRBV7-9 - TRBD1 CASSFTGGYGYTF
TRBJ2-3 TRBV27 - TRBD2 CASSFGSDRTSGRDTQYF
TRBJ1-4 TRBV6-5 - - CASSPNHPGEKLFF
TRBJ2-7 TRBV5-6 - - CASSLRQTFSIITYEQYF
TRBJ2-3 TRBV18 - - CASSPRDIATDTQYF
TRBJ2-1 TRBV2 - - CASSDWGEQFF
TRBJ1-6 TRBV9 - - CASSLYDSSYNSPLHF
TRBJ2-7 TRBV9 - - CASSVAADRGYEQYF
TRBJ2-2 TRBV30 - - CAWSVFLGGSTTGELFF
TRBJ2-3 TRBV15 - - CATSRGGDVPDTQYF
TRBJ1-6 TRBV23-1 - - CASRHPGGVGRSPLHF
TRBJ1-1 TRBV15 - - CATSRTVNTEAFF
TRBJ1-6 TRBV7-9 - TRBD1 CASSLSGGSPLHF
TRBJ1-5 TRBV27 once TRBD1 CASRPDRDRNQPQHF
TRBJ2-3 TRBV5-1 - - CASTVIRGIGTDTQYF
TRBJ1-5 TRBV5-1 - - CARAGSNQPQHF
TRBJ1-6 TRBV19 - TRBD1 CASSPDRVGSPLHF
TRBJ1-1 TRBV5-4 - - CAGASEGSTEAFF
TRBJ1-2 TRBV6-6 once - CASRRQENYGYTF
TRBJ1-1 TRBV5-4 - - CASSPEVVGGAFF
TRBJ1-1 TRBV5-4 - TRBD1 CASSWDRGQAFF
TRBJ2-1 TRBV5-1 once TRBD1 CASSPTGTGVRNEQFF
TRBJ2-7 TRBV7-6 once - CASSLRQSSYEQYF
TRBJ2-1 TRBV27 - - CASSLTGKRNEQFF
TRBJ2-7 TRBV19 - TRBD2 CATSLSAGTGDEQYF
TRBJ2-5 TRBV5-5 - TRBD1 CASSPGQGRSETQYF
TRBJ2-1 TRBV7-2 - TRBD1 CASSPRTGDEQFF
TRBJ1-3 TRBV11-2 - - CASSLDLISGNTIYF
TRBJ1-6 TRBV2 - TRBD1 CASSAGTGTGKNSYNSPLHF
TRBJ1-1 TRBV30 - - CAWSRSQYTEAFF
TRBJ1-5 TRBV18 - - CASSPSQNQPQHF
TRBJ1-3 TRBV30 - - CAWSLPTYSGNTIYF
TRBJ1-6 TRBV19 - - CASSSENSPLHF
TRBJ2-2 TRBV4-2 - TRBD2 CASSQVAQRGWNTGELFF
TRBJ1-5 TRBV19 - TRBD1 CASSARGPGTGGNQPQHF
TRBJ1-1 TRBV11-3 - - CASISTGTPTEAFF
TRBJ2-5 TRBV7-9 once TRBD2 CASSFSLAGATGQETQYF
TRBJ1-6 TRBV18 - TRBD1 CASSPPGQGFPNSPLHF
TRBJ2-1 TRBV10-3 once - CAISESTNNEQFF